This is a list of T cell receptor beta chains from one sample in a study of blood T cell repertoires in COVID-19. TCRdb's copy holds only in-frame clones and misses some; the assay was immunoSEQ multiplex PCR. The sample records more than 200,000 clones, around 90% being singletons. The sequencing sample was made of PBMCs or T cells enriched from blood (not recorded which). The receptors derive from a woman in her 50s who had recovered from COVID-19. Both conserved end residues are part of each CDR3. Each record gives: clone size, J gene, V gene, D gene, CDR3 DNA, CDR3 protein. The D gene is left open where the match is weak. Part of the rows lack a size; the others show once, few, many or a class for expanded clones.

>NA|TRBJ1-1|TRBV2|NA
TGTGCCAGCAGTGACGTCCCAGGGGCCCCTGAAGCTTTCTTT
CASSDVPGAPEAFF
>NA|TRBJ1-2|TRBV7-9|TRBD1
TGTGCCAGCAGCCCACGCCAACGGGACAGTCTATCTGGCTACACCTTC
CASSPRQRDSLSGYTF
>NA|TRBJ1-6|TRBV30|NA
TGTGCTTTACGGGACAACTATAATTCACCCCTCCACTTT
CALRDNYNSPLHF
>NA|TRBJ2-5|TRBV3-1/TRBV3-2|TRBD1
TGTGCCAGCAGCCAAGCGGACAGGGGGCAAGAGACCCAGTACTTC
CASSQADRGQETQYF
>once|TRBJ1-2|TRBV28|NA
TGTGCCACTAGCCCCGGGATTGCCTATGGCTACACCTTC
CATSPGIAYGYTF
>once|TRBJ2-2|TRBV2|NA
TGTGCCAGCAGTAAATTCGGCGGGATGGTAGCGGTTCGTTCCGGGGAGCTGTTTTTT
CASSKFGGMVAVRSGELFF
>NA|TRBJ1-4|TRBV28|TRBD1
TGTGCCAGCAGAGAAAGGGGGCGCGATGAAAAACTGTTTTTT
CASRERGRDEKLFF
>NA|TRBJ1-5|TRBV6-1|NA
TGTGCCAGCAGTGATGCCGTAGGGGATAGCAATCAGCCCCAGCATTTT
CASSDAVGDSNQPQHF
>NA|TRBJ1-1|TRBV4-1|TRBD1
TGCGCCAGCAGCCTTTCCTTGACAGGGGGAACTGAAGCTTTCTTT
CASSLSLTGGTEAFF
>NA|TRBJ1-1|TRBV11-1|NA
TGTGCCAGCAGCTTAGCCGTCCGGGTTCCGGTGAACACTGAAGCTTTCTTT
CASSLAVRVPVNTEAFF
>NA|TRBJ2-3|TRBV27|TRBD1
TGTGCCAGCAGCTACCCGGGACAGGGTGGCACAGATACGCAGTATTTT
CASSYPGQGGTDTQYF
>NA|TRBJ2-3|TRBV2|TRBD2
TGTGCCAGCACCGGCATGGGGGGGTTACTAGATACGCAGTATTTT
CASTGMGGLLDTQYF
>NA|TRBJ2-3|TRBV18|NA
TGTGCCAGCTCACCACCTAGCGGAACTAGCACAGATACGCAGTATTTT
CASSPPSGTSTDTQYF
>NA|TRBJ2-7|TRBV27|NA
TGTGCCAGCAGTTCCCGAGGCGGGAACAGCTACGAGCAGTACTTC
CASSSRGGNSYEQYF
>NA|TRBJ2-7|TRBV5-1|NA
TGCGCCAGCAGCTTGGGGGCTAGCAACGCGTACGAGCAGTACTTC
CASSLGASNAYEQYF
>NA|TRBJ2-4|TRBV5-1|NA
TGCGCCAGCAGACCCAATCATCAGACTGTAAACATTCAGTACTTC
CASRPNHQTVNIQYF
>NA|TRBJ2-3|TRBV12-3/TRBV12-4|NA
TGTGCCATCGAGGACGGGATGACAGATACGCAGTATTTT
CAIEDGMTDTQYF
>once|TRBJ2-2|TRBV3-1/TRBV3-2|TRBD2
TGTGCCAGCAGCCCCCCGGGACTAGCCGGGGAGCTGTTTTTT
CASSPPGLAGELFF
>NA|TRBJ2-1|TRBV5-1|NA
TGCGCCAGCAGCTTGTTGGGAGTAGCGAATGAGCAGTTCTTC
CASSLLGVANEQFF
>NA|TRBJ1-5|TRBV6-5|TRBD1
TGTGCCAGCAGGGGACAGGGGCGCGAAATGCAGCCCCAGCATTTT
CASRGQGREMQPQHF
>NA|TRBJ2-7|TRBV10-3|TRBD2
TGTGCCACCGCGGGACTACATTACGAGCAGTACTTC
CATAGLHYEQYF